Given below is one TCR beta chain in context. No antigen is known for it. The data were obtained in a study of shared clonotypes between healthy human individuals. Study overall: Each donor had three CD4 naive, three CD4 memory, two CD8 naive and one CD8 memory plate.

Study-level findings and limits: In this cohort, only blood was sampled, and tissue repertoires likely differ.

The junction had 6 bases not matched to a gene; V was cut back by 3 bases and J by 4 bases. Germline assignment: CDR1 SGDLS and CDR2 YYNGEE. The CDR3 has 14 residues. Running of the assay took place at deep level. Clones were sequenced by immunoSEQ multiplex PCR, and TCRdb holds only the in-frame ones, with some missing. The table lists about 1 million clones, about 75% of them singletons. The sequence derives from a man between 18 and 35 years old in good health. V is TRBV9 and J is TRBJ1-1, with 7 bases identical to TRBD1. Sequences were obtained from memory CD4+ T cells sorted from blood. Regarding subset: CD45RA-negative fraction. Written as DNA, the CDR3 is TGTGCCAGCAGCGGATCTACAGGGGCCACTGAAGCTTTCTTT. This sequence encodes CASSGSTGATEAFF.